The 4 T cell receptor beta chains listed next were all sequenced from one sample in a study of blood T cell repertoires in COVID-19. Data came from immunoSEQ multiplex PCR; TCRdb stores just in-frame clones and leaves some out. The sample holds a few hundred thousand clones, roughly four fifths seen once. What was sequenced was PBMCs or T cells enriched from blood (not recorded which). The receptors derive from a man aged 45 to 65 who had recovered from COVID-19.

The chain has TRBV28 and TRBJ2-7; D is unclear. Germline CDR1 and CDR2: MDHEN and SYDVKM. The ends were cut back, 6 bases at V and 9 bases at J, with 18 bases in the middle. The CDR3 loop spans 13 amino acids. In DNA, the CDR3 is TGTGCCAGCAGCCCCTCCACACCTTTTCGGCAGTACTTC. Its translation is CASSPSTPFRQYF.

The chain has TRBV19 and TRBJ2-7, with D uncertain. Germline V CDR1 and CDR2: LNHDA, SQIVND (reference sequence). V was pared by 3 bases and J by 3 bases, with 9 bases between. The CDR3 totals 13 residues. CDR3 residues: CASSIQIRYEQYF. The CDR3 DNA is TGTGCCAGTAGTATTCAGATACGCTACGAGCAGTACTTC.

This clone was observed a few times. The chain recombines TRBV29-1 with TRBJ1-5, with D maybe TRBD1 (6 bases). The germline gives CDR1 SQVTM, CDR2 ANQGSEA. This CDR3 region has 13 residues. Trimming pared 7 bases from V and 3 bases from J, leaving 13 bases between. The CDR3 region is CSDPAGANQPQHF. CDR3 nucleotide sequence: TGCAGCGACCCGGCGGGGGCCAATCAGCCCCAGCATTTT.

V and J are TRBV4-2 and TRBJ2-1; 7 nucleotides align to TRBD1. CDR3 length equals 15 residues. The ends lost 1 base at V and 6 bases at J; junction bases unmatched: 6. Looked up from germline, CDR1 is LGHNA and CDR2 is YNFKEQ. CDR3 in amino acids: CASSQVGQGVNEQFF. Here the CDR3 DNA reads TGTGCCAGCAGCCAAGTAGGCCAGGGGGTCAATGAGCAGTTCTTC.